The present entry profiles one T cell receptor beta chain with its context. The sample is drawn from a study of blood T cell repertoires in COVID-19. Across the study: Samples came from the United States, Italy and Spain, spanning acute and convalescent COVID-19. T cells, B-cell-depleted T cells, or PBMCs provided the cDNA or gDNA that served as material.

As processed by the authors: Amplification of reference gene primers provided the estimated nucleated cell counts. Assay used: immunoSEQ multiplex PCR; TCRdb lists only in-frame clones, some missing. Clone size and the V and J calls come from that table; the DNA yielded D and trimming. This sample carries approximately 210,000 clones, approximately 89% of them seen once, and the ten largest clones take 4.8%. The TCR comes from a woman between 40 and 55 years old with acute or convalescent COVID-19. Sequenced sample: peripheral blood.

The CDR3 DNA follows: TGTGCCAGCAGAGAGAGGGACATTCAGTACTTC. Protein: CASRERDIQYF. The chain joins TRBV6-6 to TRBJ2-4; possible D gene TRBD2, 5 bases. V lost 6 bases to trimming and J lost 8 bases, with 8 bases between them. This CDR3 spans 11 amino acids. Germline V gene sequence: CDR1 MNHNY, CDR2 SVGAGI (reference sequence).